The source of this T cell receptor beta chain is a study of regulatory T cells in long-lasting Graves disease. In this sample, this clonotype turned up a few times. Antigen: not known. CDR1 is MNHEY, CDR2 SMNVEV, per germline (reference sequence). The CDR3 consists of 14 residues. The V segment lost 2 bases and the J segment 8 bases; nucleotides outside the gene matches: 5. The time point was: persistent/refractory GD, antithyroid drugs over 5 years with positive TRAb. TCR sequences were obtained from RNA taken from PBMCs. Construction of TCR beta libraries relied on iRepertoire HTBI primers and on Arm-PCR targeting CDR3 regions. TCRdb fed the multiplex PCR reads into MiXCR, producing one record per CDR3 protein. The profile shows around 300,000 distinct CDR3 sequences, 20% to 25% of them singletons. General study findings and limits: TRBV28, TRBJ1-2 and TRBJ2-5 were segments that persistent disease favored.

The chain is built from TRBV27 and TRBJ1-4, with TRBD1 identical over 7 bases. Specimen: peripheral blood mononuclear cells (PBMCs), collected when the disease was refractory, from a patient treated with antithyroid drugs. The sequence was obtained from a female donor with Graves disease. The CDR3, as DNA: TGTGCCAGCAGTTTACCTGACAGGGACGAAAAACTGTTTTTT. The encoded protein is CASSLPDRDEKLFF.